The 16 T cell receptor beta chains presented below share a single source sample, sequenced in a study of cytotoxic CD8 clonotypes in ibrutinib-treated CLL (dated by TCRdb to about 2021). Library prep was done by the immunoSEQ multiplex PCR assay. Held by TCRdb, this immuneACCESS table contains in-frame sequences only and omits some clones. Under half of the omission traces to an unresolved V gene where checked; the cause of the rest is unknown. Within this sample are a few hundred thousand clones, with over 55% of them counted one time only. The ten largest clones represent roughly 6.8% of the sample. The sample here was PBMCs, taken after 36 months of ibrutinib treatment. These TCRs come from a human donor with chronic lymphocytic leukemia.

V and J are TRBV11-3 and TRBJ2-7; tentatively, D is TRBD1 (6 bases). Per germline, CDR1 SGHNT and CDR2 YENEEA. This CDR3 comprises 18 residues. V was clipped by 0 bases and J by 6 bases, with 24 bases between them. CDR3 protein: CASSLEAGAGLSRGEQYF. CDR3 nucleotides: TGTGCCAGCAGCTTAGAGGCAGGGGCCGGCCTTTCCCGGGGCGAGCAGTACTTC.

This CDR3 reads CASSYGDNSNEQFF. The CDR3, as DNA: TGTGCCAGCAGTTATGGCGACAACTCCAATGAGCAGTTCTTC. The genes are TRBV6-5 and TRBJ2-1; D remains unclear. Germline CDR1 and CDR2: MNHEY and SVGAGI. V dropped 3 bases and J dropped 6 bases, with 12 bases sitting between them. This CDR3 is 14 amino acids long.

The V gene is TRBV6-6, the J gene TRBJ2-2; the match to TRBD1 covers 10 bases. The germline V gene has CDR1 MNHNY and CDR2 SVGAGI (reference sequence). This CDR3 has 16 residues. The J segment lost 6 bases and the V segment lost 5 bases, leaving 9 bases of the junction unmatched. The CDR3 DNA reads TGTGCCAGCAGTCCTCCCGGGACAGGGGATCCCGGGGAGCTGTTTTTT. Residues: CASSPPGTGDPGELFF.

This clone was found a few times. The CDR3 reads CASTPDRVHTGELFF. The DNA for the CDR3 is TGTGCCAGCACCCCGGACAGGGTCCACACCGGGGAGCTGTTTTTT. The chain couples TRBV2 to TRBJ2-2, with 8 bases fitting TRBD1. The CDR3 spans 15 residues. V shed 7 bases and J 3 bases; nucleotides not matched to a gene: 7. Germline CDR1 reads SNHLY; CDR2 reads FYNNEI.

CDR3 sequence (DNA): TGTGCCAGCAGCTTATGGGATCAGCCCCAGCATTTT. Its translation is CASSLWDQPQHF. The rearrangement links TRBV7-8 to TRBJ1-5; D gene uncertain. The CDR3 is 12 residues long. Germline values: CDR1 SGHVS, CDR2 FQNEAQ. V gave up 2 bases and J gave up 5 bases, with 4 bases separating them.

The chain couples TRBV18 to TRBJ2-7, with unresolved D. This CDR3 region has 15 residues. Per the germline V gene, CDR1 is KGHSH and CDR2 is LQKENI. V was pared by 0 bases and J by 7 bases, with 16 bases between. CDR3 sequence: CASSPPVDGRIEQYF. CDR3 DNA sequence: TGTGCCAGCTCACCACCGGTGGACGGACGCATAGAGCAGTACTTC.

The rearrangement links TRBV5-1 to TRBJ2-3; 11 positions match TRBD1. Per the germline V gene, CDR1 is SGHRS and CDR2 is YFSETQ. The CDR3 is 15 amino acids. J lost 5 bases, V lost 3 bases, and 5 bases had no gene match. The CDR3 DNA follows: TGCGCCAGCAGCTCAGGACAGGGGGCGGGAGATACGCAGTATTTT. This gives the protein CASSSGQGAGDTQYF.

In this sample, this clone turned up a few times. This chain links TRBV2 with TRBJ1-5; no reliable D call. The CDR3 is made up of 13 amino acids. V was pared by 2 bases and J by 2 bases, with 4 bases between. Per germline, CDR1 SNHLY and CDR2 FYNNEI. The CDR3 DNA follows: TGTGCCAGCAGTGAACTGGGCAATCAGCCCCAGCATTTT. Its protein product is CASSELGNQPQHF.

The table lists this clone with a few counts. The rearrangement joins TRBV5-1 to TRBJ2-7, with a tentative D call TRBD2 (5 bases). The V end was cut by 3 bases, the J end by 3 bases, with 10 bases between. The germline CDR1 and CDR2 sequences are SGHRS and YFSETQ. This CDR3 spans 13 amino acids. CDR3 bases: TGCGCCAGCAGCTCCGGGGTTCGCTACGAGCAGTACTTC. It yields the protein CASSSGVRYEQYF. Based on the CDR3 plus reference TRBV5-1 and TRBJ2-7, the full variable domain is KAGVTQTPRYLIKTRGQQVTLSCSPISGHRSVSWYQQTPGQGLQFLFEYFSETQRNKGNFPGRFSGRQFSNSRSEMNVSTLELGDSALYLCASSSGVRYEQYFGPGTRLTVT.

Turning to this clone: A junction boundary mismatches the germline segment, possibly from a read error. The chain employs TRBV9 and TRBJ2-7, with 11 bases aligning to TRBD1. CDR3 length: 12 residues. Germline V gives CDR1 SGDLS, CDR2 YYNGEE. The CDR3 protein is CASSGTGGSSNF. Here the CDR3 DNA reads TGTGCCAGCAGCGGGACAGGGGGCAGTTCTAACTTC.

The chain is built from TRBV27 and TRBJ2-3; D is perhaps TRBD2 (6 bases). The CDR3 extends over 15 amino acids. Germline V gene data show CDR1 as MNHEY and CDR2 as SMNVEV (reference sequence). Trimming stripped 3 bases from V and 0 bases from J, with 10 bases between. CDR3 protein: CASSFGGISTDTQYF. The CDR3 region has the DNA TGTGCCAGCAGTTTTGGGGGGATTAGCACAGATACGCAGTATTTT.

The rearrangement joins TRBV7-9 to TRBJ1-2; D is ambiguous. Germline CDR1 and CDR2: SEHNR and FQNEAQ (reference sequence). V was trimmed by 5 bases and J by 8 bases, leaving 18 bases between them. This CDR3 has 14 residues. The CDR3 DNA sequence: TGTGCCAGCAGCCGTTTGGAAGGGAAAAGGGGCTACACCTTC. Translated: CASSRLEGKRGYTF.

The chain links TRBV11-2 to TRBJ2-1; D might be TRBD1 (5 bases). V was pared by 2 bases and J by 3 bases, with 11 bases between. The CDR3 is 15 residues long. The germline CDR1 and CDR2 sequences are SGHAT and FQNNGV. The CDR3 region has the DNA TGTGCCAGCAGCTTATCAGGGCAGGTCTACAATGAGCAGTTCTTC. As protein: CASSLSGQVYNEQFF.

This clone was detected only once. The gene calls are TRBV6-6 and TRBJ2-5; D gene unclear. The CDR3 contains 10 residues. Trimming left V 3 bases short and J 5 bases short, with 1 base between. Germline V gene data show CDR1 as MNHNY and CDR2 as SVGAGI (reference sequence). Here the CDR3 DNA reads TGTGCCAGCAGTTATGAGACCCAGTACTTC. This encodes CASSYETQYF.

The J gene is TRBJ2-5, the V gene TRBV5-1; TRBD1 might be the D (6 bases). The CDR3 consists of 14 residues. The V gene lost 6 bases and the J gene lost 1 base, with 13 bases spanning the gap. Germline CDR1 is SGHRS and CDR2 is YFSETQ. This chain's CDR3 is CASTIDRTQETQYF. CDR3 nucleotide sequence: TGCGCCAGCACCATCGACAGGACCCAAGAGACCCAGTACTTC. Full variable domain (missing parts from reference TRBV5-1 and TRBJ2-5): KAGVTQTPRYLIKTRGQQVTLSCSPISGHRSVSWYQQTPGQGLQFLFEYFSETQRNKGNFPGRFSGRQFSNSRSEMNVSTLELGDSALYLCASTIDRTQETQYFGPGTRLLVL.

The J gene is TRBJ1-2, the V gene TRBV2, with TRBD1 as a possible D gene (6 bases). The V end was cut by 3 bases, the J end by 6 bases, with 11 bases between. CDR3 length: 13 residues. Per germline, CDR1 SNHLY and CDR2 FYNNEI. The CDR3 sequence is CASSESPGDGYTF. In DNA form, the CDR3 reads TGTGCCAGCAGTGAGTCCCCAGGGGATGGCTACACCTTC.